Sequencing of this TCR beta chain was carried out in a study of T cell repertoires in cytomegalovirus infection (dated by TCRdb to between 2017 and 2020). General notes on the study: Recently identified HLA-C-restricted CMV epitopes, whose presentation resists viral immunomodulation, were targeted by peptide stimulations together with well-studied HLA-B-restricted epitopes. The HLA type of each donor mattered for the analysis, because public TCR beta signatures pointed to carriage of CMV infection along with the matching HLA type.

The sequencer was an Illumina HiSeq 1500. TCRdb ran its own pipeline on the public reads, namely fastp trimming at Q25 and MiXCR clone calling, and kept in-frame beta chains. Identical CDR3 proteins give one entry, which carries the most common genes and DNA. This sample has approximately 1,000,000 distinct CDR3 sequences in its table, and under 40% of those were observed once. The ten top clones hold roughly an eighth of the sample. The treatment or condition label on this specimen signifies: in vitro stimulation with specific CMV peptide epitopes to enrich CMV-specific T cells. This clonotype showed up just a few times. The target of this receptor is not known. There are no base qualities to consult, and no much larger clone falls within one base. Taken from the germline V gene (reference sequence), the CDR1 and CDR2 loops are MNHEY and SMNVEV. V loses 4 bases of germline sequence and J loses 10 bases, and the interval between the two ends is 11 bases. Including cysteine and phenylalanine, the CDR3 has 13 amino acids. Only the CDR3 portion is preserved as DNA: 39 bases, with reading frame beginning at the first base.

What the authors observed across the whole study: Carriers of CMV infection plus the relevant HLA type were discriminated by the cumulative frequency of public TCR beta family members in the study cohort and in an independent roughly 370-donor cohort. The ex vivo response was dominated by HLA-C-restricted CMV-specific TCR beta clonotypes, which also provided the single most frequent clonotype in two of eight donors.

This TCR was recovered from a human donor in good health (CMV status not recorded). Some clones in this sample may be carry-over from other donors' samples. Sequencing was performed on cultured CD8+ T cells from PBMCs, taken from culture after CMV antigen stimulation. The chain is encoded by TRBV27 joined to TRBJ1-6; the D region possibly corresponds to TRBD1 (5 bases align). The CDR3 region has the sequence CASSSGGGSPLHF. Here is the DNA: TGTGCCAGCAGTTCCGGCGGGGGATCACCCCTCCACTTT.